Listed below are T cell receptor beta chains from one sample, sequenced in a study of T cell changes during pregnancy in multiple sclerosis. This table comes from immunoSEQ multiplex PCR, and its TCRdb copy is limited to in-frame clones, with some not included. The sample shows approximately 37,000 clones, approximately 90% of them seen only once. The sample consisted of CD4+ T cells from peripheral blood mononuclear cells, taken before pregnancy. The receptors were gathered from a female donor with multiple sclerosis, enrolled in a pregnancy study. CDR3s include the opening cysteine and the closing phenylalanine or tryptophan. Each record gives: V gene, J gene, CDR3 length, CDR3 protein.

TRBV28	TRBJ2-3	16	CASSLAQVRGADTQYF
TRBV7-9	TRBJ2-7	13	CASSLGGGYEQYF
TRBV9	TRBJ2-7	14	CASSPRTGYYEQYF
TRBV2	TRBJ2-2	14	CASRITRDTGELFF
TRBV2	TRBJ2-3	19	CASSGPLASGRTSTDTQYF
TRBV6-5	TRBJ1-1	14	CASRLTGRSTEAFF
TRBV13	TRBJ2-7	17	CASSLGGLAGRTYEQYF
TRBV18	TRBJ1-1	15	CASSPIRQSNTEAFF
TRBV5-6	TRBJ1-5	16	CASSPSGGFGNQPQHF
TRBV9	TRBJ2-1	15	CASSFGLAVYNEQFF
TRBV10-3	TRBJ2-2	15	CAISGFGGVAGELFF
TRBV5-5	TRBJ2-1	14	CASSDRVTYNEQFF
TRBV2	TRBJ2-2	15	CASRVDRVQAGELFF
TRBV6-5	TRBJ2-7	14	CASSAGTGIPEQYF
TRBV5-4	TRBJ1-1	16	CASSPVGGNTGTEAFF
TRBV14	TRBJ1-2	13	CASRSSGGHGYTF
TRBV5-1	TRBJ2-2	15	CASSTVQGSTGELFF
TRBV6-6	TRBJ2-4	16	CASSYPQGPRPNIQYF
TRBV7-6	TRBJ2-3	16	CASSPQGGSWTDTQYF
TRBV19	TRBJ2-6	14	CASESVSGANVLTF
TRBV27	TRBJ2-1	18	CASSLPSGRAMSYNEQFF
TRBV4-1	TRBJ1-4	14	CASSQGTANEKLFF
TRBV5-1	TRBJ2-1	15	CASSSSGRAFDEQFF
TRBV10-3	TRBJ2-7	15	CAIGRQGAQVYEQYF
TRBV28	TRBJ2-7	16	CASSSPLAGSSREQYF
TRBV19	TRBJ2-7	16	CASSRDSGSQTYEQYF
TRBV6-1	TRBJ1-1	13	CASSGQENTEAFF
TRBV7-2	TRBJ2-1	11	CASRRYNEQFF
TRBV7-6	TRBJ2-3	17	CASSLDGGSLGTDTQYF
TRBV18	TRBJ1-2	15	CASSPSGQNGYGYTF
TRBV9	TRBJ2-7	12	CASSAQGGEQYF
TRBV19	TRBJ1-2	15	CASTNGPGVSYGYTF